The 8 T cell receptor beta chains in this list originate from one sample, sequenced in a study of T cells in localized non-small cell lung cancer. The method was immunoSEQ multiplex PCR; TCRdb's version includes in-frame clones alone and lacks a portion of them. This table holds 45,000 to 65,000 clones, approximately 90% found once. The material sequenced was peripheral blood, taken before any cancer treatment. These receptors all stem from a man aged 40-75 years with stage I squamous cell lung carcinoma.

The rearrangement uses TRBV19 and TRBJ2-5; D gene unclear. The V and J ends lost 5 bases and 1 base respectively, with 8 bases between them. The CDR3 sequence is 13 residues long. Germline CDR1 is LNHDA and CDR2 is SQIVND (reference sequence). As DNA, the CDR3 is TGTGCCAGTAGTGGAAGGCTCCAAGAGACCCAGTACTTC. Protein sequence: CASSGRLQETQYF.

The CDR3 sequence is CASSLDRVAGELFF. In nucleotides, the CDR3 is TGTGCCAGCAGCTTGGACCGGGTCGCCGGGGAGCTGTTTTTT. The chain employs TRBV5-8 and TRBJ2-2; D remains ambiguous. Germline CDR1 is SGHTS and CDR2 is YDEGEE. Trimming pared 0 bases from V and 6 bases from J, leaving 9 bases between. The CDR3 is made up of 14 amino acids.

The J gene is TRBJ2-6, the V gene TRBV30, with D unclear. Trimming took off 0 bases at V and 3 bases at J, with 3 bases between the two ends. This CDR3 is 13 amino acids long. Germline CDR1 is GTSNPN and CDR2 is SVGIG (reference sequence). CDR3 sequence (DNA): TGTGCCTGGAGTGTGGGTGGGGCCAACGTCCTGACTTTC. This gives the protein CAWSVGGANVLTF.

This clone came up once. The CDR3 nucleotides are TGTGCCAGCTCACCGGGACCGACCACAGATACGCAGTATTTT. Amino acids: CASSPGPTTDTQYF. The chain combines TRBV18 with TRBJ2-3; perhaps D is TRBD1 or TRBD2 (5 bases each). V lost 3 bases and J 2 bases, leaving 9 bases between the germline ends. The CDR3 has 14 amino acids. Germline V gene sequence: CDR1 KGHSH, CDR2 LQKENI.

The chain carries TRBV18 and TRBJ2-7, with 13 positions matching TRBD2. V was pared by 3 bases and J by 2 bases, with 1 base of the junction left unmatched. The germline CDR1 and CDR2 sequences are KGHSH and LQKENI. The CDR3 consists of 15 residues. The CDR3 loop reads CASSPGLAGTYEQYF. DNA for the CDR3: TGTGCCAGCTCACCGGGACTAGCGGGAACCTACGAGCAGTACTTC.

The V and J genes are TRBV7-2 and TRBJ2-1; 11 bases map to TRBD2. The trim removed 0 bases at V and 5 bases at J, leaving 9 bases unmatched. Per the germline V gene, CDR1 is SGHTA and CDR2 is FQGNSA. The CDR3 sequence is 18 residues long. CDR3 region: CASSLAPVTSGINNEQFF. The CDR3 nucleotides are TGTGCCAGCAGCTTAGCGCCCGTGACTAGCGGGATTAACAATGAGCAGTTCTTC.

This sequence joins TRBV10-1 and TRBJ2-4; D perhaps matches TRBD2 (5 bases). The V end was cut by 6 bases, the J end by 6 bases, with 15 bases between. In germline, CDR1 is WNHNN, CDR2 SYGVQD (reference sequence). This CDR3 contains 14 residues. The CDR3 reads CASSPRGWRNIQYF. For the CDR3, the DNA is TGCGCCAGCAGCCCCAGAGGGTGGCGAAACATTCAGTACTTC.

The chain has TRBV6-6 and TRBJ1-1; weak D call: TRBD1 (5 bases). This CDR3 has 13 residues. Between the trimmed V and J ends, which lost 2 bases and 2 bases, there was a span of 6 bases. Germline V lookup: CDR1 MNHNY, CDR2 SVGAGI (reference sequence). DNA of the CDR3: TGTGCCAGCAGTTACAGGGGTAACACTGAAGCTTTCTTT. Protein product: CASSYRGNTEAFF.